The 16 T cell receptor beta chains presented below share a single source sample, sequenced in a study of shared T cell receptors in the human thymus. Repertoires were generated with immunoSEQ multiplex PCR, while TCRdb's copy carries only in-frame clones and drops some. The sample includes hundreds of thousands of clones, 75% to 90% of them seen just once. The same specimen was also included in a second study, on human thymus T cells.

The sequencing input was thymocytes. The source is a girl in the first two years of life with a congenital heart defect.

The V and J genes are TRBV4-3 and TRBJ1-2; 10 bases match TRBD1. Germline values: CDR1 LGHNA, CDR2 YSLEER. V lost 0 bases to trimming and J lost 0 bases; unmatched junction nucleotides: 16. The length of the CDR3 is 21 residues. The CDR3 spells CASSQDVETGGLFSSNYGYTF. The CDR3 DNA reads as TGCGCCAGCAGCCAAGATGTGGAGACAGGGGGCCTTTTTTCTTCTAACTATGGCTACACCTTC.

The rearrangement links TRBV5-6 to TRBJ1-6; maybe TRBD1 (6 bases). Looked up from germline, CDR1 is SGHDT and CDR2 is YYEEEE. V lost 2 bases, J lost 8 bases, and 23 bases lay in between. The CDR3 runs to 18 residues. The CDR3 DNA follows: TGTGCCAGCAGCTTAAGAACTCACACAGGGAGCTCCTATTCACCCCTCCACTTT. Residues: CASSLRTHTGSSYSPLHF.

The chain employs TRBV29-1 and TRBJ2-3; 10 bases are a match to TRBD1. Germline V gene lookup returns CDR1 SQVTM and CDR2 ANQGSEA. This CDR3 is 21 amino acids long. With V trimmed by 6 bases and J by 4 bases, 28 bases remained unmatched. The CDR3 spells CSVATPKRVPGQGKSADTQYF. The CDR3 region has the DNA TGCAGCGTCGCCACCCCAAAACGAGTCCCGGGACAGGGGAAGTCGGCAGATACGCAGTATTTT.

The rearrangement joins TRBV6-1 to TRBJ2-1, with 10 bases that match TRBD2. CDR1 is MNHNS and CDR2 is SASEGT in the germline V gene. The CDR3 spans 15 residues. The V and J ends lost 4 bases and 3 bases, in that order; junction bases with no gene match: 3. Written as DNA, the CDR3 is TGTGCCAGCAGTGGTAGCGGGGGGTTCTACAATGAGCAGTTCTTC. It codes for CASSGSGGFYNEQFF.

This chain connects TRBV11-2 to TRBJ2-7; 9 bases agree with TRBD2. This CDR3 is built from 14 residues. The J segment lost 0 bases and the V segment lost 8 bases, leaving 5 bases of the junction unmatched. Germline V CDR1 and CDR2: SGHAT, FQNNGV. Here the CDR3 DNA reads TGTGCCAGCCGGACTAGCGAAAACTCCTACGAGCAGTACTTC. Translated, it gives CASRTSENSYEQYF.

This chain uses TRBV4-3 with TRBJ2-7; D gene unclear. The V and J ends lost 2 bases and 0 bases respectively, with 11 bases between them. This CDR3 is 15 amino acids long. Germline V gene data show CDR1 as LGHNA and CDR2 as YSLEER. For the CDR3, the DNA is TGCGCCAGCAGCCAAAAAAATAAGAGCTCCTACGAGCAGTACTTC. Its protein product is CASSQKNKSSYEQYF.

This clone was counted a single time. The V call is TRBV19, the J call TRBJ1-5; no reliable D call. The CDR3 sequence is 12 residues long. V gave up 5 bases and J gave up 4 bases, with 6 bases separating them. The germline V gene encodes CDR1 LNHDA and CDR2 SQIVND (reference sequence). The chain's CDR3 is CASSPDNQPQHF. The DNA of the CDR3 is TGTGCCAGTAGTCCAGATAATCAGCCCCAGCATTTT. Drawing the rest from reference TRBV19 and TRBJ1-5, the complete variable domain is DGGITQSPKYLFRKEGQNVTLSCEQNLNHDAMYWYRQDPGQGLRLIYYSQIVNDFQKGDIAEGYSVSREKKESFPLTVTSAQKNPTAFYLCASSPDNQPQHFGDGTRLSIL.

This chain connects TRBV5-1 to TRBJ2-5; D possibly corresponds to TRBD1 (5 bases). Trimming took 4 bases from V and 5 from J, leaving 27 bases between them. There are 18 residues in the CDR3. CDR1 is SGHRS, CDR2 YFSETQ, per germline. The CDR3 spells CASSALQFNRRSGETQYF. The DNA for the CDR3 is TGCGCCAGCAGCGCGCTTCAGTTTAACAGACGTTCAGGGGAGACCCAGTACTTC.

V gene TRBV2 combines with J gene TRBJ1-2; TRBD1 matches at 9 bases. The V gene's germline CDR1 is SNHLY and CDR2 FYNNEI. The CDR3 extends over 14 amino acids. J was trimmed by 3 bases and V by 7 bases; bases with no gene match: 6. CDR3 sequence: CASTDRGRDYGYTF. The CDR3 region has the DNA TGTGCCAGCACCGACAGGGGGAGGGACTATGGCTACACCTTC.

J is TRBJ1-1 and V is TRBV30; D is ambiguous. The CDR3 totals 13 residues. Deletions cut 3 bases from V and 3 bases from J, with 11 bases between. CDR1 GTSNPN and CDR2 SVGIG come from the germline V gene (reference sequence). The CDR3 reads CAWRVWGDTEAFF. The CDR3 bases are TGTGCCTGGAGGGTCTGGGGAGACACTGAAGCTTTCTTT.

The chain recombines TRBV27 with TRBJ1-1, with 9 bases matching TRBD1. Germline CDR1 MNHEY, CDR2 SMNVEV (reference sequence). The CDR3 runs to 17 residues. Unmatched junction bases numbered 9, after V lost 3 bases and J lost 1 base. This CDR3 is CASSFIFVGQGNTEAFF. As DNA, the CDR3 is TGTGCCAGCAGTTTCATTTTTGTGGGACAGGGGAACACTGAAGCTTTCTTT.

To note about this clone: Other nucleotide sequences in the sample specify the same CDR3. The chain links TRBV27 to TRBJ1-6; D not certain. Germline lookup yields CDR1 MNHEY and CDR2 SMNVEV (reference sequence). CDR3 length equals 14 residues. Trimming left V 6 bases short and J 0 bases short, with 6 bases between. CDR3 nucleotides: TGTGCCAGCAGCGGGAGCTCCTATAATTCACCCCTCCACTTT. Amino acids: CASSGSSYNSPLHF.

V and J are TRBV14 and TRBJ2-1; a weak D match, TRBD1 (7 bases). This CDR3 has 16 amino acids. Germline V lookup: CDR1 SGHDN, CDR2 FVKESK. Trimming stripped 2 bases from V and 4 bases from J, with 15 bases between. CDR3 sequence: CASSQRGRGEYNEQFF. The CDR3 nucleotides read TGTGCCAGCAGCCAAAGGGGCAGGGGGGAATACAATGAGCAGTTCTTC.

The chain employs TRBV29-1 and TRBJ1-3, with no clear D. Germline V lookup: CDR1 SQVTM, CDR2 ANQGSEA. V dropped 6 bases and J dropped 4 bases, with 7 bases sitting between them. The CDR3 is 11 residues long. Here the CDR3 reads CSVRGGNTIYF. The CDR3 nucleotides are TGCAGCGTCCGAGGCGGAAACACCATATATTTT.

The V call is TRBV4-2, the J call TRBJ2-1, with D possibly being TRBD1 (5 bases). The V end was cut by 5 bases, the J end by 0 bases, with 11 bases between. CDR1 and CDR2 from the germline V gene are LGHNA and YNFKEQ. The CDR3 contains 15 residues. DNA of the CDR3: TGTGCCAGCAGCATGACAGTCCTCTCCTACAATGAGCAGTTCTTC. Amino acid sequence: CASSMTVLSYNEQFF.

This sequence joins TRBV6-6 and TRBJ2-3; 7 bases are a match to TRBD2. The CDR3 runs to 15 residues. The V gene's germline CDR1 is MNHNY and CDR2 SVGAGI (reference sequence). The trim removed 6 bases at V and 0 bases at J, leaving 6 bases unmatched. Here the CDR3 reads CASRKRGPSTDTQYF. CDR3 nucleotide sequence: TGTGCCAGCAGAAAGCGGGGTCCCAGCACAGATACGCAGTATTTT.